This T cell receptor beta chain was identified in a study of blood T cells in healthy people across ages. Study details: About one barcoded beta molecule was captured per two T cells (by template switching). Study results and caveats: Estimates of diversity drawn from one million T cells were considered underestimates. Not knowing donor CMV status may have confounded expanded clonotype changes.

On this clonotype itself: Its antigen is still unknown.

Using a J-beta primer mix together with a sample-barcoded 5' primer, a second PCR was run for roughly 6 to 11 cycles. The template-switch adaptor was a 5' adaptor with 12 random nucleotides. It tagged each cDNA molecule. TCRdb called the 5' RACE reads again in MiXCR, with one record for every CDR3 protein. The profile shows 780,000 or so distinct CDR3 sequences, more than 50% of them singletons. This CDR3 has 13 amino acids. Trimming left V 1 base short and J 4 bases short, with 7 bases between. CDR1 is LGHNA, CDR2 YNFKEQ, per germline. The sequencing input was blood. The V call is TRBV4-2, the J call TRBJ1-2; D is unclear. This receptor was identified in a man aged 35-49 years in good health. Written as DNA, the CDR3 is TGTGCCAGCAGCCAAGCGCTGATCTATGGCTACACCTTC. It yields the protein CASSQALIYGYTF.